Following are 27 T cell receptor beta chains from one sample sequenced in a study of tumor and adjacent non-tumor tissue in lung cancer. A modified ARM-PCR protocol with three rounds of nested PCR amplified TCRbeta. TCRdb analysed the multiplex PCR reads with MiXCR anew, one entry per CDR3 protein. This sample carries roughly 200,000 distinct CDR3 sequences, approximately 74% of them seen once, and the ten largest clones take about 23%. RNA was extracted from bulk tissue without any cell sorting. Sequenced sample: lung tumor tissue. Every receptor here comes from a man aged 55 to 70 with non-small cell lung cancer.

This clonotype was counted at least ten times. The chain has TRBV6-1 and TRBJ1-5; 7 nucleotides agree with TRBD1. CDR3 size: 16 residues. The J segment lost 5 bases and the V segment lost 4 bases, leaving 11 bases of the junction unmatched. Germline CDR1 and CDR2: MNHNS and SASEGT. The CDR3 reads CASSAKPGGSYQPQHF. In DNA, the CDR3 is TGTGCCAGCAGTGCGAAGCCAGGGGGATCCTATCAGCCCCAGCATTTT.

Concerning this clonotype itself: A read error may produce the germline difference seen at one junction end. V and J are TRBV11-1 and TRBJ1-4, with a weak D call TRBD1 (5 bases). CDR1 is SGHAT, CDR2 FQDESV, per germline (reference sequence). This CDR3 is 14 amino acids long. The DNA for the CDR3 is TGTGCCAGCAGCTGGGGACGGCGCGGAGAAAGACTGTTTTTT. Its protein product is CASSWGRRGERLFF. Full variable domain (missing parts from reference TRBV11-1 and TRBJ1-4): EAEVAQSPRYKITEKSQAVAFWCDPISGHATLYWYRQILGQGPELLVQFQDESVVDDSQLPKDRFSAERLKGVDSTLKIQPAELGDSAMYLCASSWGRRGERLFFGSGTQLSVL.

In regard to this clonotype: One junction end disagrees with the germline gene, perhaps due to a read error. J is TRBJ2-7 and V is TRBV5-6, with 8 nucleotides matching TRBD1. This CDR3 is built from 14 residues. Germline values: CDR1 SGHDT, CDR2 YYEEEE. The CDR3 is CAGSLGQASYEQYF. DNA of the CDR3: TGTGCCGGCAGCTTGGGACAGGCCTCCTACGAGCAGTACTTC.

This clonotype was detected only a few times. This chain connects TRBV20-1 to TRBJ2-5; 7 bases match TRBD1. The germline V gene has CDR1 DFQATT and CDR2 SNEGSKA (reference sequence). CDR3 size: 13 residues. The junction had 7 bases not matched to a gene; V was cut back by 8 bases and J by 1 base. CDR3 DNA: TGCAGTCTTTCTAGGACAGGCCAAGAGACCCAGTACTTC. Translating it yields CSLSRTGQETQYF.

The chain is built from TRBV6-2 or TRBV6-3 and TRBJ1-1; possibly TRBD1 for D (5 bases). The ends were cut back, 7 bases at V and 1 base at J, with 10 bases in the middle. Germline lookup yields CDR1 MNHEY and CDR2 SVGEGT. This CDR3 contains 13 residues. The CDR3 DNA follows: TGTGCCAGCATCGCACAGGAGAACACTGAAGCTTTCTTT. It encodes CASIAQENTEAFF.

As to this clonotype: The junction departs from germline at one end; a sequencing error may be responsible. The chain is built from TRBV11-2 and TRBJ1-4; a possible D gene is TRBD1 (5 bases). CDR1 is SGHAT and CDR2 is FQNNGV in the germline V gene. The CDR3 loop spans 14 amino acids. CDR3 residues: CTSRLAGINEKLFF. CDR3 in DNA: TGTACCAGCCGCTTAGCAGGGATTAATGAAAAACTGTTTTTT. Complete variable domain (other parts from reference TRBV11-2 and TRBJ1-4): EAGVAQSPRYKIIEKRQSVAFWCNPISGHATLYWYQQILGQGPKLLIQFQNNGVVDDSQLPKDRFSAERLKGVDSTLKIQPAKLEDSAVYLCTSRLAGINEKLFFGSGTQLSVL.

This clonotype was picked up a small number of times. J is TRBJ1-2 and V is TRBV20-1, with unresolved D. The CDR3 runs 12 residues. Per the germline V gene, CDR1 is DFQATT and CDR2 is SNEGSKA (reference sequence). The V end lost 3 bases, the J end lost 3 bases, and 8 bases lay between the germline ends. The CDR3 region has the DNA TGCAGTGCTAGTTCTACTGACTATGGCTACACCTTC. Amino acid sequence: CSASSTDYGYTF.

As for this clonotype: An end of the junction differs from the germline gene, which may be a read error. The chain carries TRBV20-1 and TRBJ2-7; possibly TRBD2 for D (5 bases). CDR1 and CDR2 (germline): DFQATT, SNEGSKA (reference sequence). The CDR3 covers 12 residues. In nucleotides, the CDR3 is TGCAGTGATCAGAGGGATGGGAGCGAGCACTACTTC. Translated: CSDQRDGSEHYF.

Details on this clonotype: At one of its ends the junction is not consistent with the germline gene, which may arise from a read error. V and J are TRBV4-3 and TRBJ1-5; D is unresolved. Germline CDR1 and CDR2: LGHNA and YSLEER. This CDR3 contains 13 residues. The DNA for the CDR3 is TGCGCCAGGAGCCAAGATTGGGCCCAGCCTCAGCATTTT. Residues: CARSQDWAQPQHF.

This clonotype was seen a few times. The CDR3 carries no conserved terminal phenylalanine or tryptophan, so it likely arises from a read error. The chain couples TRBV11-2 to TRBJ1-1; 8 bases line up with TRBD1. Germline values: CDR1 SGHAT, CDR2 FQNNGV. The V and J ends lost 2 bases and 1 base, in that order; junction bases with no gene match: 3. There are 15 residues in the CDR3. The CDR3 region is CASSLHGTGNTEAFL. CDR3 nucleotides: TGTGCCAGCAGCTTACACGGGACAGGGAACACTGAAGCTTTCCTT.

As to this clonotype: Germline is not matched at one junction end, which may reflect a read error. V is TRBV4-3 and J is TRBJ2-1; 9 positions agree with TRBD1. The CDR3 covers 15 residues. The germline V gene has CDR1 LGHNA and CDR2 YSLEER. The CDR3 DNA sequence: TGCGCCAGCAGCCAAGATCGGACAGGGGTCGATGAGCAGATCTTC. Translation gives CASSQDRTGVDEQIF.

This clonotype appeared once. The V and J genes are TRBV30 and TRBJ2-2, with D possibly TRBD1 on 6 matching bases. Germline V gene data show CDR1 as GTSNPN and CDR2 as SVGIG (reference sequence). The CDR3 is 15 amino acids. V gave up 5 bases and J gave up 3 bases, with 16 bases separating them. CDR3 DNA sequence: TGTGCCTGGGGTCCGGGACACGGGGACACCGGGGAGCTGTTTTTT. Translating it yields CAWGPGHGDTGELFF. Based on the CDR3 plus reference TRBV30 and TRBJ2-2, the full variable domain is SQTIHQWPATLVQPVGSPLSLECTVEGTSNPNLYWYRQAAGRGLQLLFYSVGIGQISSEVPQNLSASRPQDRQFILSSKKLLLSDSGFYLCAWGPGHGDTGELFFGEGSRLTVL.

This clonotype was picked up many times. The chain couples TRBV11-3 to TRBJ1-2, with 7 nucleotides matching TRBD1. With V trimmed by 5 bases and J by 5 bases, 5 bases remained unmatched. Germline CDR1 is SGHNT and CDR2 is YENEEA. The CDR3 runs to 13 residues. The CDR3 spells CASSPDREYGYTF. For the CDR3, the DNA is TGTGCCAGCAGCCCAGACAGGGAATATGGCTACACCTTC. Combining the CDR3 with reference TRBV11-3 and TRBJ1-2 gives the whole variable domain EAGVVQSPRYKIIEKKQPVAFWCNPISGHNTLYWYLQNLGQGPELLIRYENEEAVDDSQLPKDRFSAERLKGVDSTLKIQPAELGDSAVYLCASSPDREYGYTFGSGTRLTVV.

The DNA of the CDR3 is TGTGCCAGCAGTTTCTGGTCCCGAGGGGCAGATACGCAGTATTTT. This translates into CASSFWSRGADTQYF. The chain uses TRBV12-3 or TRBV12-4 and TRBJ2-3, with D possibly being TRBD1 or TRBD2 (5 bases each). V lost 3 bases and J lost 4, with 14 bases in between. This CDR3 region has 15 residues.

The V and J genes are TRBV6-1 and TRBJ2-5; D might be TRBD2 (5 bases). Per the germline V gene, CDR1 is MNHNS and CDR2 is SASEGT. This CDR3 region has 16 residues. Trimming took off 7 bases at V and 1 base at J, with 19 bases between the two ends. The CDR3 here is CASMKTVGVGQETQYF. The CDR3 DNA reads TGTGCCAGCATGAAAACCGTCGGGGTGGGCCAAGAGACCCAGTACTTC.

About this clonotype itself: At one boundary the junction diverges from the germline segment, which might be a read error. The chain links TRBV20-1 to TRBJ1-6; D remains ambiguous. Germline-derived CDR1 and CDR2 are DFQATT and SNEGSKA (reference sequence). The CDR3 totals 14 residues. The CDR3 here is CSAQQQNNNSPFHF. The CDR3 DNA reads as TGCAGTGCTCAGCAGCAGAACAATAATTCACCCTTCCACTTT.

This CDR3 reads CASSPSPGTGVSPLHF. CDR3 DNA sequence: TGCGCCAGCAGCCCCTCCCCCGGGACAGGGGTCTCACCCCTCCACTTT. The V and J genes are TRBV4-1 and TRBJ1-6, with TRBD1 identical over 10 bases. Germline V gene sequence: CDR1 MGHRA, CDR2 YSYEKL. J gave up 10 bases and V 4 bases, and 10 bases lay outside the gene matches. The CDR3 runs 16 residues.

This clonotype was recorded a few times. V usage is TRBV6-5 and J usage is TRBJ1-1, with D possibly matching TRBD1 (6 bases). This CDR3 comprises 16 residues. The ends were cut back, 6 bases at V and 5 bases at J, with 22 bases in the middle. CDR1 and CDR2 (germline): MNHEY, SVGAGI. The CDR3 DNA sequence: TGTGCCAGCAGCAACCCCCACAGGGAAACGACGACTGAAGCTTTCTTT. Protein product: CASSNPHRETTTEAFF.

On this clonotype: The junction and the germline gene differ at one end; a read error may be behind it. This chain connects TRBV11-3 to TRBJ2-1, with D perhaps TRBD1 (6 bases). This CDR3 is built from 16 residues. Germline V gene data show CDR1 as SGHNT and CDR2 as YENEEA. The chain's CDR3 is CASSSRHGTWYNEQFF. CDR3 DNA: TGTGCCAGCAGCTCCCGCCATGGGACATGGTACAACGAGCAGTTCTTC.

For this clonotype: Sequence at one end of the junction differs from germline and may be a read error. The chain uses TRBV11-2 and TRBJ2-7; the match to TRBD2 covers 7 bases. The CDR3 totals 15 residues. The V gene's germline CDR1 is SGHAT and CDR2 FQNNGV. DNA of the CDR3: TGTGCCAGCAACTTAGGTGGCGCTAGCGGAGACGAGCAGTACTTC. Residues: CASNLGGASGDEQYF.

Details on this clonotype: Being one base from a much bigger clone, this may be a read error. The CDR3 does not end in the conserved phenylalanine or tryptophan, so this is likely a read error. The V and J genes are TRBV20-1 and TRBJ1-1, with D uncertain. The CDR3 sequence is 14 residues long. From germline, CDR1 is DFQATT and CDR2 SNEGSKA (reference sequence). V was clipped by 0 bases and J by 1 base, with 9 bases between them. This CDR3 reads CSARDMRANTEAFS. The CDR3 region has the DNA TGCAGTGCTAGAGATATGAGGGCGAACACTGAAGCTTTCTCT.

This clonotype appeared a few times. The chain joins TRBV20-1 to TRBJ2-3, with D perhaps matching TRBD2 (6 bases). This CDR3 comprises 14 residues. Germline V gene sequence: CDR1 DFQATT, CDR2 SNEGSKA (reference sequence). V dropped 0 bases and J dropped 4 bases, with 11 bases sitting between them. CDR3: CSAREPSDADTQYF. Here the CDR3 DNA reads TGCAGTGCTAGAGAACCTAGCGACGCAGATACGCAGTATTTT.

As regards this clonotype: This may be a read error, as it is one base from a much larger clone. This chain uses TRBV20-1 with TRBJ2-4; 7 nucleotides align to TRBD2. Germline CDR1 is DFQATT and CDR2 is SNEGSKA (reference sequence). This CDR3 region has 17 residues. With 0 bases clipped from V and 1 base from J, the junction kept 9 bases outside the gene matches. CDR3 DNA sequence: TGCAGTGCTAGAGAGGCCGGGAGGTCGGGGGCCAAAAACATTCAGTACTTC. This sequence encodes CSAREAGRSGAKNIQYF.

On this clonotype itself: The junction differs from germline at one of its ends, possibly a read error. The chain has TRBV20-1 and TRBJ1-1; D remains ambiguous. Germline V lookup: CDR1 DFQATT, CDR2 SNEGSKA (reference sequence). This CDR3 contains 13 residues. The DNA of the CDR3 is TGCAGTGTCGCACCGGATTGGAACACTGAATCTTTGTTT. Protein product: CSVAPDWNTESLF.

A few counts support this clonotype. The junction differs from germline at one of its ends, possibly a read error. V gene TRBV12-3 or TRBV12-4 combines with J gene TRBJ2-3; D remains ambiguous. The CDR3 extends over 13 amino acids. The CDR3 region has the DNA TGTGTTAGCACCCCCGTTAGCATAGATACGCAGTATTTT. It is translated as CVSTPVSIDTQYF.

The chain joins TRBV11-2 to TRBJ2-5; no clear D gene. CDR3 length equals 15 residues. Deletions cut 3 bases from V and 8 bases from J, with 19 bases between. Germline CDR1 reads SGHAT; CDR2 reads FQNNGV. The CDR3 DNA is TGTGCCAGCAGCTTTGAGTCCTCCCAAAGCCATACCCAGTACTTC. Its translation: CASSFESSQSHTQYF. The entire variable domain, with the rest obtained from reference TRBV11-2 and TRBJ2-5, is as follows: EAGVAQSPRYKIIEKRQSVAFWCNPISGHATLYWYQQILGQGPKLLIQFQNNGVVDDSQLPKDRFSAERLKGVDSTLKIQPAKLEDSAVYLCASSFESSQSHTQYFGPGTRLLVL.

Notes on this clonotype: A single base separates this from a much larger clone, so it may be a read error. V gene TRBV6-2 or TRBV6-3 combines with J gene TRBJ2-7; 10 bases align to TRBD2. Germline V gene data show CDR1 as MNHEY and CDR2 as SVGEGT. The CDR3 runs to 15 residues. This chain's CDR3 is CVSSDPSGSSYEQYF. The CDR3 DNA sequence: TGTGTCAGCAGTGATCCTAGCGGGAGTTCTTACGAGCAGTACTTC.